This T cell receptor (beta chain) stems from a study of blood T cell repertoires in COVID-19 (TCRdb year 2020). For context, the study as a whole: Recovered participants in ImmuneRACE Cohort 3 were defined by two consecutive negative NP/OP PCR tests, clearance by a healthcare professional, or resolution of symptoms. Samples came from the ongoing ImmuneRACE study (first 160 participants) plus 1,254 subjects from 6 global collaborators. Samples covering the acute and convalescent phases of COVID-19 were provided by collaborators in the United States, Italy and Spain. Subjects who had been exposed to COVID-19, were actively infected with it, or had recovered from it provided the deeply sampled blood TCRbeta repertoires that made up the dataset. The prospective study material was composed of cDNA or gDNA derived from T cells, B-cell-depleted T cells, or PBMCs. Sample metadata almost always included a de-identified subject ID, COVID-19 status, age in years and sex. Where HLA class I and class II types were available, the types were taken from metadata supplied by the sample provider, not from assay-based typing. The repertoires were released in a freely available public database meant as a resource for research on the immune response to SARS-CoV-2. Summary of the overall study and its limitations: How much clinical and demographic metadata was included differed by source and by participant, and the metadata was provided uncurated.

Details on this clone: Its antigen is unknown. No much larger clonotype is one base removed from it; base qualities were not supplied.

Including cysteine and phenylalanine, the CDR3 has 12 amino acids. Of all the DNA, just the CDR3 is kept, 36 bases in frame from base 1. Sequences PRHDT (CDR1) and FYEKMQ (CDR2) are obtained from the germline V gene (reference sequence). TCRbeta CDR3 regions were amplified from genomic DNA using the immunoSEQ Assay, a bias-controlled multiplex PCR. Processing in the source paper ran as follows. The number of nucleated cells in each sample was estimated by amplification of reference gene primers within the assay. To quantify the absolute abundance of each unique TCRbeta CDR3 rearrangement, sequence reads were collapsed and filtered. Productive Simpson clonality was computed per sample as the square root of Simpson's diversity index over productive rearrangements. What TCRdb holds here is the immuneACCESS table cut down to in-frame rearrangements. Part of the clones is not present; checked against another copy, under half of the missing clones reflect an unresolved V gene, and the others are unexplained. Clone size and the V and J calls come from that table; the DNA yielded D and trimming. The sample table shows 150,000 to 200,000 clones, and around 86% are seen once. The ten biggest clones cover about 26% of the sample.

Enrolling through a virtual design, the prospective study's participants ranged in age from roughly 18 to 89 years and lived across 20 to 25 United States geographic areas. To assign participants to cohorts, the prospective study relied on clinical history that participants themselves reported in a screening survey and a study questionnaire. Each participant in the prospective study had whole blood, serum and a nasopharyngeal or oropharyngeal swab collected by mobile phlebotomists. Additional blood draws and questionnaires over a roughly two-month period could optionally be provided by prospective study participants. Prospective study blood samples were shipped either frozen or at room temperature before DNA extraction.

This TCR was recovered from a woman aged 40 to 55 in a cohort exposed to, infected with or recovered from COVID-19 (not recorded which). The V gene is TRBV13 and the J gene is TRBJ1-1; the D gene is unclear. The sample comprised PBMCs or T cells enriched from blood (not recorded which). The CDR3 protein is CASGRGNTEAFF. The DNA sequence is TGTGCGAGTGGCCGGGGGAACACTGAAGCTTTCTTT.